This T cell receptor beta chain was documented in a study of cytomegalovirus exposure and HLA in healthy donors. The CDR3 runs to 13 residues. The V gene end was trimmed by 5 bases and the J gene end by 6 bases; junction bases not matched to a gene: 7. Germline values: CDR1 SQVTM, CDR2 ANQGSEA. Both 60 Vbeta primers and 13 Jbeta primers went into the PCR. Sequencing used immunoSEQ multiplex PCR; TCRdb keeps in-frame clones, though not all of them. The sample lists 210,000 or so clones; about 77% were seen once. The receptor's source is a boy aged 5-17 years in good health and CMV-seronegative. Source material: PBMCs. This rearrangement joins TRBV29-1 to TRBJ1-2, with TRBD1 identical over 9 bases. CDR3 DNA sequence: TGCAGCGTTACCCGGGGACAGGGAGATGGCTACACCTTC. Translated: CSVTRGQGDGYTF.